Each of the 9 T cell receptor beta chains below was sequenced from the same sample in a study of cytomegalovirus exposure and HLA in healthy donors. The protocol was immunoSEQ multiplex PCR, while the TCRdb copy is restricted to in-frame clones and leaves out a portion. The data hold about 150,000 clones, with about 88% observed a single time. The sample comprised PBMCs. The receptors were gathered from a man younger than 35 in good health and CMV-seropositive.

V gene TRBV19 combines with J gene TRBJ1-2; 11 bases align to TRBD1. The CDR3 is 14 amino acids. Per the germline V gene, CDR1 is LNHDA and CDR2 is SQIVND (reference sequence). The J segment lost 6 bases and the V segment lost 7 bases, leaving 7 bases of the junction unmatched. DNA for the CDR3: TGTGCCAGTATCCGGACAGGGGGCCACCATGGCTACACCTTC. It specifies CASIRTGGHHGYTF.

The genes are TRBV4-3 and TRBJ2-5, with D possibly being TRBD2 (7 bases). Between the trimmed V and J ends, which lost 0 bases and 6 bases, there was a span of 14 bases. Germline V lookup: CDR1 LGHNA, CDR2 YSLEER. This CDR3 has 15 residues. The CDR3 is CASSQDEGGPKTQYF. CDR3 DNA sequence: TGCGCCAGCAGCCAAGATGAGGGGGGGCCGAAGACCCAGTACTTC.

The J gene is TRBJ1-4, the V gene TRBV27; possibly TRBD1 for D (5 bases). The CDR3 runs 14 residues. Germline lookup yields CDR1 MNHEY and CDR2 SMNVEV (reference sequence). V was trimmed by 6 bases and J by 4 bases, leaving 12 bases between them. CDR3 sequence: CASREWQGNEKLFF. The CDR3 DNA is TGTGCCAGCAGAGAATGGCAGGGTAATGAAAAACTGTTTTTT.

The chain carries TRBV5-1 and TRBJ2-1, with D possibly TRBD2 on 7 matching bases. The CDR3 sequence is 13 residues long. The germline gives CDR1 SGHRS, CDR2 YFSETQ. Trimming shortened V by 7 bases and J by 8 bases, and 16 bases separated the two germline ends. CDR3 DNA: TGCGCCAGCTACCGTGGCGGGGGCGATGAGCAGTTCTTC. This sequence encodes CASYRGGGDEQFF.

The V and J genes are TRBV19 and TRBJ2-1, with TRBD2 identical over 8 bases. The CDR3 contains 16 residues. CDR1 and CDR2 (germline): LNHDA, SQIVND (reference sequence). Trimming removed 5 bases from V and 3 bases from J; junction bases left unmatched: 9. The CDR3 is CASSLGSGGVYNEQFF. CDR3 nucleotides: TGTGCCAGTAGTCTAGGTTCCGGGGGGGTCTACAATGAGCAGTTCTTC.

CDR3 amino acids: CASSPPGLAGGETQYF. The CDR3 DNA is TGTGCCAGCAGCCCCCCAGGACTAGCGGGAGGAGAGACCCAGTACTTC. J is TRBJ2-5 and V is TRBV9; TRBD2 matches at 14 bases. V lost 4 bases, J lost 4 bases, and 6 bases stayed unmatched. The CDR3 length is 16 residues. Germline V gives CDR1 SGDLS, CDR2 YYNGEE. The full variable domain, completed using reference TRBV9 and TRBJ2-5, is DSGVTQTPKHLITATGQRVTLRCSPRSGDLSVYWYQQSLDQGLQFLIQYYNGEERAKGNILERFSAQQFPDLHSELNLSSLELGDSALYFCASSPPGLAGGETQYFGPGTRLLVL.

The J gene is TRBJ2-1, the V gene TRBV6-5, with 8 bases aligning to TRBD2. CDR1 and CDR2 (germline): MNHEY, SVGAGI. Trimming at V came to 2 bases and at J to 8 bases, leaving 5 bases not matched to a gene. CDR3 size: 14 residues. This CDR3 reads CASSYEAGGYEQFF. CDR3 bases: TGTGCCAGCAGTTACGAGGCGGGAGGCTATGAGCAGTTCTTC.

The chain has TRBV7-9 and TRBJ1-1; D is uncertain. V was pared by 2 bases and J by 4 bases, with 14 bases between. The CDR3 totals 15 residues. CDR1 is SEHNR, CDR2 FQNEAQ, per germline (reference sequence). CDR3 DNA sequence: TGTGCCAGCAGCTTATTCGGGGAGAGGTCCACTGAAGCTTTCTTT. Its protein product is CASSLFGERSTEAFF.

The chain uses TRBV5-5 and TRBJ2-2, with a possible D match to TRBD1 (6 bases). From germline, CDR1 is SGHKS and CDR2 YYEKEE (reference sequence). The CDR3 runs to 15 residues. Trimming removed 0 bases at V and 0 bases at J, with 6 bases between. As DNA, the CDR3 is TGTGCCAGCAGCTTGGACAGGGCGAACACCGGGGAGCTGTTTTTT. It translates to CASSLDRANTGELFF.